This TCR beta chain comes out of a study of neoadjuvant anti-PD-1 for oral cavity cancer. In the study overall: Patients without progression received a fourth nivolumab dose around day 43, then surgical resection on days 50-56.

CDR1 and CDR2 from the germline V gene are WNHNN and SYGVQD (reference sequence). Trimming shortened V by 4 bases and J by 1 base, and 11 bases separated the two germline ends. The CDR3 length is 14 residues. Clones were sequenced by immunoSEQ multiplex PCR, and TCRdb holds only the in-frame ones, with some missing. The sample holds tens of thousands of clones; roughly 80% are singletons and the top ten take just over 2.5%. Patients had newly diagnosed, untreated stage II-IVA oral cavity squamous cell carcinoma. The sample consisted of PBMCs, taken before nivolumab (anti-PD-1) treatment. This clonotype originated in a person aged 40 to 85 with oral cavity squamous cell carcinoma. The chain joins TRBV10-1 to TRBJ2-7, with D tentatively TRBD2 (6 bases). CDR3 protein: CASSGRRDSYEQYF. In DNA, the CDR3 is TGCGCCAGCAGTGGAAGGCGGGATTCCTACGAGCAGTACTTC.